This T cell receptor (beta chain) was sequenced in a study of T cell repertoires in ileal Crohn's disease. At the level of the study: From the surgical specimen's inflamed ileum, biopsies were taken as M0.

The protocol was immunoSEQ multiplex PCR, while the TCRdb copy is restricted to in-frame clones and leaves out a portion. The repertoire holds roughly 5,800 clones, 82% seen once, with 20% to 25% in the top ten. Documented time point: inflamed ileum from the surgical specimen. Germline CDR1 is SGHAT and CDR2 is FQNNGV. V lost 5 bases, J lost 2 bases, and 4 bases lay in between. The CDR3 extends over 11 amino acids. The sequencing sample was made of ileal tissue. The gene calls are TRBV11-2 and TRBJ2-7; no reliable D call. This TCR was recovered from an adult with Crohn's disease. Written as DNA, the CDR3 is TGTGCCAGCAGCCGCACCTACGAGCAGTACTTC. It encodes CASSRTYEQYF.